Below are 23 T cell receptor beta chains sequenced from a single sample in a study of CD8+ T cells in alopecia areata. cDNA serving as the sequencing template came from extracted, reverse transcribed RNA. Produced via immunoSEQ multiplex PCR; TCRdb's table is partial and in-frame only. In total the sample includes over 100,000 clones, none of them seen once. The sample comprised lesional skin. The origin of the receptors is a C3H/HeJ mouse with alopecia areata. This line is of MHC haplotype H2-k.

Concerning this clone: Gene and germline names: mouse. The CDR3 end is not reached by the read, which stops 4 residues before it; the germline J gene fills it in. The chain recombines TRBV16 with TRBJ2-5, with 7 bases aligning to TRBD2. The germline CDR1 and CDR2 sequences are SGHSA and FRNQAP. CDR3 length: 12 residues. CDR3 loop: CAGGEGMDTQYF. The sequenced part of the CDR3 DNA is TGTGCAGGGGGGGAGGGGATGGAC.

This clone was counted between two and nine times. Any gene name here is a mouse gene name. The read gets to within 4 residues of the CDR3 end, and the germline J gene fills in the rest. The chain has TRBV13-1 and TRBJ2-5, with TRBD1 identical over 9 bases. Per germline, CDR1 NSHNY and CDR2 SYGAGN. The CDR3 sequence is 16 residues long. The J segment lost 0 bases and the V segment lost 2 bases, leaving 4 bases of the junction unmatched. The CDR3 bases that were read are TGTGCCAGCAGTGAGGGGACAGGGTGGAACCAAGAC. This codes for CASSEGTGWNQD. The CDR3 in full is CASSEGTGWNQDTQYF.

This clone was found a few times. The listed genes are named as in mouse. The read comes to an end 4 residues before the CDR3 does, leaving the germline J gene to fill in the end. The chain combines TRBV1 with TRBJ2-2; D remains unclear. V gave up 0 bases and J gave up 6 bases, with 5 bases separating them. The CDR3 has 13 residues. CDR1 and CDR2 from the germline V gene are NSQYPW and LRSPGD (reference sequence). The DNA read from the CDR3 is TGCACCTGCAGTGCAGATGAGGCCGGG. Translating gives CTCSADEAG. The entire CDR3 is CTCSADEAGQLYF.

In its sample, this clone was seen a few times. A read error may produce the germline difference seen at one junction end. Gene names refer to mouse genes. From the germline J gene comes the end of the CDR3, since the read stops 4 residues before it. The V call is TRBV1, the J call TRBJ2-2; 10 nucleotides match TRBD2. The CDR3 is 17 residues long. Germline-derived CDR1 and CDR2 are NSQYPW and LRSPGD (reference sequence). CDR3 residues: CPCSAAGTGVNTGQLYF. CDR3 DNA (partial): TGCCCCTGCAGTGCAGCCGGGACTGGGGTAAACACCGGG.

The table lists this clone with a few counts. Any gene name here is a mouse gene name. The missing CDR3 end, 4 residues past where the read stops, is filled in from the germline J gene. The rearrangement joins TRBV1 to TRBJ1-2, with D hard to call. Germline lookup yields CDR1 NSQYPW and CDR2 LRSPGD (reference sequence). The CDR3 totals 14 residues. V was cut by 3 bases and J by 0 bases, with 8 bases left in between. CDR3: CTCSASTSNSDYTF. CDR3 DNA (partial): TGCACCTGCAGTGCTTCGACATCAAACTCC.

This clone was seen a few times. Mouse names are used for the genes. Coverage ceases 4 residues before the CDR3 finishes, and the germline J gene fills in the end. This chain joins TRBV16 and TRBJ2-1; no firm D call. The CDR3 length is 16 residues. CDR1 is SGHSA and CDR2 is FRNQAP in the germline V gene. The V and J ends lost 0 bases and 0 bases respectively, with 9 bases between them. The CDR3 sequence: CASSLDSGYNYAEQFF. CDR3 bases read: TGTGCAAGCAGCTTAGATTCTGGATATAACTATGCT.

In its sample, this clone was seen a few times. The genes and germline here are from mouse. The read is 4 residues too short to cover the CDR3 end, so that end is filled in from the germline J gene. The V call is TRBV13-1, the J call TRBJ2-7; 12 bases fit TRBD1. Germline V gene data show CDR1 as NSHNY and CDR2 as SYGAGN. The CDR3 contains 14 residues. The sequenced part of the CDR3 DNA is TGTGCCAGCAGTGGTGGGACAGGGGGCCAT. This codes for CASSGGTGGH. The CDR3 in its entirety is CASSGGTGGHEQYF.

On this clone itself: Mouse gene names and germline throughout. The missing CDR3 end, 4 residues past where the read stops, is filled in from the germline J gene. The chain has TRBV13-2 and TRBJ2-7, with 8 nucleotides matching TRBD1. The germline V gene encodes CDR1 NNHNN and CDR2 SYGAGS (reference sequence). This CDR3 has 13 amino acids. This CDR3 reads CASGDPDRDEQYF. The sequenced CDR3 bases are TGTGCCAGCGGTGACCCGGACAGGGAT.

In the case of this clone: Any gene name here is a mouse gene name. The read ends 4 residues early relative to the CDR3; the germline J gene fills the gap. This sequence joins TRBV19 and TRBJ1-1; D is uncertain. The CDR3 runs to 14 residues. The germline CDR1 and CDR2 sequences are FNHDT and SITEND (reference sequence). V dropped 0 bases and J dropped 3 bases, with 9 bases sitting between them. The CDR3 spells CASSIEQFDTEVFF. CDR3 DNA (partial): TGTGCCAGCAGTATAGAACAGTTTGACACA.

About this clone itself: Genes here carry mouse names. The observed sequence ends 4 residues before the CDR3 terminus, with the missing tail filled in from the germline J gene. The chain couples TRBV13-1 to TRBJ2-1, with D possibly TRBD1 on 6 matching bases. Germline lookup yields CDR1 NSHNY and CDR2 SYGAGN. The CDR3 spans 16 residues. Trimming stripped 0 bases from V and 0 bases from J, with 10 bases between. CDR3 DNA (partial): TGTGCCAGCAGTGATGCCTGGGACAATAACTATGCT. It specifies CASSDAWDNNYA. The whole CDR3 protein reads CASSDAWDNNYAEQFF.

This clone has at least ten counts. The genes and germline here are from mouse. The CDR3 extends 4 residues past the end of the read, so its final part is completed from the germline J gene. The chain has TRBV13-3 and TRBJ1-1; D unresolved. Germline CDR1 and CDR2: NNHDY and SYVADS. CDR3 size: 13 residues. Trimming pared 0 bases from V and 4 bases from J, leaving 7 bases between. CDR3 loop: CASSDAQSTEVFF. CDR3 DNA, as far as it was read: TGTGCCAGCAGTGATGCACAATCCACA.

This clone appeared a few times. Gene names follow the mouse nomenclature. The read falls 4 residues short of the CDR3 end, and the missing part is taken from the germline J gene. V gene TRBV13-3 combines with J gene TRBJ2-5; tentatively, D is TRBD1 (6 bases). CDR3 length equals 15 residues. CDR1 and CDR2 (germline): NNHDY, SYVADS. CDR3 sequence reads: CASSDAGDKKDTQYF. CDR3 DNA (partial): TGTGCCAGCAGTGATGCGGGGGACAAAAAAGAC.

On this clone itself: Genes and germline are mouse. The read halts 4 residues ahead of the CDR3 end, with the missing end drawn from the germline J gene. V and J are TRBV1 and TRBJ2-7, with a possible D match to TRBD1 (6 bases). CDR1 and CDR2 (germline): NSQYPW, LRSPGD (reference sequence). Trimming stripped 1 base from V and 1 base from J, with 11 bases between. The CDR3 contains 15 residues. CDR3 residues: CTCSAGGTPSYEQYF. The sequenced part of the CDR3 DNA is TGCACCTGCAGTGCAGGAGGGACACCTTCCTAT.

Details on this clone: Germline and genes here are mouse. The part of the CDR3 DNA that was read is TGTGCCAGCAGACTCCGGGACAGGGGGCGC. Protein product: CASRLRDRGR. The complete CDR3 protein is CASRLRDRGRDYTF. The V call is TRBV13-3, the J call TRBJ1-2; 12 bases map to TRBD1. The read gets to within 4 residues of the CDR3 end, and the germline J gene fills in the rest. Germline V gene sequence: CDR1 NNHDY, CDR2 SYVADS. This CDR3 region has 14 residues.

Only a few counts were recorded for this clone. Gene names are the mouse ones. The CDR3 extends 4 residues past the end of the read, so its final part is completed from the germline J gene. Other DNA sequences of this sample code for an identical CDR3. This chain links TRBV19 with TRBJ1-4, with 9 bases aligning to TRBD1. Germline trimming cut 2 bases from V and 3 bases from J; bases unmatched to any gene: 5. The CDR3 runs to 16 residues. CDR1 is FNHDT, CDR2 SITEND, per germline (reference sequence). The CDR3 reads CASSIGTGRANERLFF. The sequenced part of the CDR3 DNA is TGTGCCAGCAGTATTGGGACAGGGCGGGCCAACGAA.

This clone was detected a few times. Here the gene names and germline are mouse. This chain's CDR3 is CASSRDVQNQDTQYF. The CDR3 DNA, read in part, is TGTGCTAGCAGTAGAGATGTACAGAACCAAGAC. The chain is built from TRBV17 and TRBJ2-5, with D unclear. The read ends 4 residues before the CDR3 terminus; that terminus is restored from the germline J gene. V lost 0 bases and J lost 0, with 7 bases in between. Germline V CDR1 and CDR2: MNHDT, YYDKIL. This CDR3 is 15 amino acids long.

This clone was seen more than once but under ten times. Gene and germline names: mouse. Partial CDR3 DNA: TGCACCTGCAGTGCAGATCCAACAGGGGGGGCAGAA. Encoded protein: CTCSADPTGGAE. The CDR3 in its entirety is CTCSADPTGGAETLYF. V is TRBV1 and J is TRBJ2-3; 8 nucleotides agree with TRBD1. The read falls 4 residues short of the CDR3 end, and the missing part is taken from the germline J gene. Germline trimming cut 0 bases from V and 3 bases from J; bases unmatched to any gene: 5. The CDR3 contains 16 residues. Germline V gives CDR1 NSQYPW, CDR2 LRSPGD (reference sequence).

Points on this clone: Gene and germline names: mouse. The read halts 4 residues ahead of the CDR3 end, with the missing end drawn from the germline J gene. J is TRBJ2-3 and V is TRBV13-2; 9 bases are a match to TRBD2. With 1 base clipped from V and 1 base from J, the junction kept 7 bases outside the gene matches. The length of the CDR3 is 17 residues. Looked up from germline, CDR1 is NNHNN and CDR2 is SYGAGS (reference sequence). The DNA read from the CDR3 is TGTGCCAGCGGTGATTTTGGGGGGGCGCTTCGTGCAGAA. Encoded protein: CASGDFGGALRAE. The CDR3 in full is CASGDFGGALRAETLYF.

This clone appeared many times. The germline and genes are mouse ones. The sequenced fragment ends 4 residues before the CDR3 boundary, so the rest is inferred from the germline J gene. The gene calls are TRBV31 and TRBJ1-4, with D perhaps matching TRBD1 (5 bases). V was cut by 0 bases and J by 0 bases, with 5 bases left in between. The CDR3 has 14 residues. CDR1 GKSSPN and CDR2 SITVG come from the germline V gene. CDR3 DNA (partial): TGTGCCTGGAGTCTAGGGGTTTCCAACGAA. Its translation is CAWSLGVSNE. The entire CDR3 is CAWSLGVSNERLFF.

This clone was observed at least ten times. The genes and germline here are from mouse. The read ends 4 residues early relative to the CDR3; the germline J gene fills the gap. The chain has TRBV13-3 and TRBJ2-3, with unresolved D. V lost 5 bases and J lost 0, with 7 bases in between. Looked up from germline, CDR1 is NNHDY and CDR2 is SYVADS. This CDR3 is 13 amino acids long. Partial CDR3 DNA: TGTGCCAGCAGCCCCTCTAGTGCAGAA. Amino acid sequence: CASSPSSAE. The full CDR3 protein is CASSPSSAETLYF.

This clone was found many times. Mouse names are used for the genes. From the germline J gene comes the end of the CDR3, since the read stops 4 residues before it. At the DNA level, this CDR3 is encoded by other sequences in the same sample as well. This rearrangement joins TRBV19 to TRBJ1-1; 9 bases map to TRBD1. Germline V gene data show CDR1 as FNHDT and CDR2 as SITEND (reference sequence). The V gene end was trimmed by 3 bases and the J gene end by 1 base; junction bases not matched to a gene: 4. The CDR3 extends over 15 amino acids. Incomplete CDR3 DNA: TGTGCCAGCAGTACCCCGGGACAGGGAAACACA. Encoded protein: CASSTPGQGNT. The full CDR3 protein is CASSTPGQGNTEVFF.

This clone has a count of ten or more. The TCRdb protein fails to match the DNA translation at residue 10; the protein reported here was translated from the DNA. Gene names and germline match the mouse. Coverage ceases 3 residues before the CDR3 finishes, and the germline J gene fills in the end. V usage is TRBV13-3 and J usage is TRBJ1-3; D remains unclear. The CDR3 has 13 residues. Per the germline V gene, CDR1 is NNHDY and CDR2 is SYVADS. Trimming left V 6 bases short and J 4 bases short, with 11 bases between. CDR3 DNA (partial): TGTGCCAGCACTTCAGCCGAGGGAAATACG. Encoded protein: CASTSAEGNT. The entire CDR3 protein reads CASTSAEGNTLYF.

Comments on this clone: Genes and germline come from the mouse. The read comes to an end 4 residues before the CDR3 does, leaving the germline J gene to fill in the end. The V call is TRBV31, the J call TRBJ2-1; D is possibly TRBD2 (7 bases). Germline assignment: CDR1 GKSSPN and CDR2 SITVG. The V gene lost 0 bases and the J gene lost 3 bases, with 12 bases spanning the gap. The CDR3 consists of 15 residues. The CDR3 here is CAWSLEGGVYAEQFF. The DNA read from the CDR3 is TGTGCCTGGAGTCTGGAGGGGGGGGTCTATGCT.